Listed below are T cell receptor beta chains from one sample, sequenced in a study of T cell repertoires in cytomegalovirus infection. One entry per CDR3 protein results from TCRdb running MiXCR on the reads. Seen here are about 830,000 distinct CDR3 sequences, 30% to 35% observed once, and the top ten hold around an eighth. No antigens are known for them. The sequences come from cultured CD8+ T cells from PBMCs, collected from culture after CMV antigen stimulation. These receptors originate from a human donor in good health (CMV status not recorded). Some clones in this sample may be carry-over from other donors' samples. Both conserved end residues are trimmed from each CDR3. Each record gives: J gene, clone size, V gene, CDR3 protein. Clone size, where shown, is once, few, many, or a class for clones that have expanded.

TRBJ2-1,.,TRBV6-6,ASRQGMPYNEQF
TRBJ1-1,.,TRBV27,ASSFRGGDTEAF
TRBJ2-3,many,TRBV7-6,ASSLGTRGTDTQY
TRBJ2-5,few,TRBV19,ASSVGLAGQSEETQY
TRBJ2-7,.,TRBV29-1,SVRLVGNSYEQY
TRBJ2-1,.,TRBV4-1,ASSQGTAVWSDEQF
TRBJ2-7,.,TRBV10-3,AISSAGQGDYERY
TRBJ2-3,.,TRBV4-3,ASSQDLLPTGGRGDTQY
TRBJ1-2,many,TRBV12-3/TRBV12-4,ASSQAPAGGNGYT
TRBJ2-1,many,TRBV19,ASSSGGEQF
TRBJ2-1,.,TRBV25-1,ASSAELGQGVVYEQF
TRBJ2-1,.,TRBV6-4,ASSDLVNEQF
TRBJ2-5,.,TRBV28,ASTTRDVETQY
TRBJ1-2,few,TRBV7-6,ASSLGGGTDYGYT
TRBJ2-5,.,TRBV2,ADRAGRETQY
TRBJ1-3,few,TRBV7-9,AAAREGNTIY
TRBJ2-1,.,TRBV6-2/TRBV6-3,ASSYSKAASYNEQF
TRBJ2-5,few,TRBV11-2,ASSSWTDNQETQY
TRBJ1-1,.,TRBV6-1,ASGTANTEAF
TRBJ2-4,.,TRBV5-6,ASSYLAGVTKNIQY
TRBJ1-3,many,TRBV7-8,ASSLVRTGRGNTIY
TRBJ2-3,.,TRBV6-6,ASSYLAGGGTDTQY
TRBJ1-3,many,TRBV7-8,ASSTRQGLTGNTIY
TRBJ1-5,.,TRBV12-3/TRBV12-4,ASSLSGQFSNQPQH
TRBJ1-6,.,TRBV28,ASMNRQANSPLH
TRBJ2-3,.,TRBV25-1,ASSDPRLAAGSQY
TRBJ1-2,.,TRBV7-1,ASRQNIDRDYYGYT
TRBJ1-5,few,TRBV6-6,ASSYSQGYVDQPQH